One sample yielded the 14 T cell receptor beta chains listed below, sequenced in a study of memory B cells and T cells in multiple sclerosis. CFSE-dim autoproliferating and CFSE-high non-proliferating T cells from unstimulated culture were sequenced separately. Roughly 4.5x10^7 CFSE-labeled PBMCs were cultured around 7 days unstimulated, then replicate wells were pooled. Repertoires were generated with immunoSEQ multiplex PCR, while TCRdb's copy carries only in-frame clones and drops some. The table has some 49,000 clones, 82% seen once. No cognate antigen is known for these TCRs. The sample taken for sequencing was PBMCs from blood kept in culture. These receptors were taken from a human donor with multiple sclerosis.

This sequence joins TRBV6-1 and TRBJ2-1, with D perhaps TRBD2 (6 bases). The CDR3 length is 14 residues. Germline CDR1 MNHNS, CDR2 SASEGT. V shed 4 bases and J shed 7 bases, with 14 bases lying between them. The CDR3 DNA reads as TGTGCCAGCAGTGGGGAGGTTACTTTTAATGAGCAGTTCTTC. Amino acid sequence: CASSGEVTFNEQFF.

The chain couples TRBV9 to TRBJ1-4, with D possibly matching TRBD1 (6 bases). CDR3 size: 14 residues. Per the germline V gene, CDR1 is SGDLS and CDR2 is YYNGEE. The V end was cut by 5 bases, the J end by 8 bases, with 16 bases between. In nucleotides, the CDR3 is TGTGCCAGCAGTCGGGCGGGGGCGCGGGAAAAACTGTTTTTT. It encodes CASSRAGAREKLFF.

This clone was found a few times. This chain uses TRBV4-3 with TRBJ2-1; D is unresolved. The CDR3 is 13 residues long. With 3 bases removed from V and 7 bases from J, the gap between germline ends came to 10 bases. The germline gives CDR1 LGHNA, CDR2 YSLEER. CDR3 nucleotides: TGCGCCAGCAGCCAGACCACGGAGAATGAGCAGTTCTTC. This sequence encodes CASSQTTENEQFF.

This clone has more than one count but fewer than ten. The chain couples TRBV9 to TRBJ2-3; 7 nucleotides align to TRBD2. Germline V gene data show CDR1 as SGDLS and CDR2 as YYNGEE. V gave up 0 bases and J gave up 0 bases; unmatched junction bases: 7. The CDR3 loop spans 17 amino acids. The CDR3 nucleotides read TGTGCCAGCAGCGTAGGGCCGCGGGGGACTAGCACAGATACGCAGTATTTT. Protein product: CASSVGPRGTSTDTQYF.

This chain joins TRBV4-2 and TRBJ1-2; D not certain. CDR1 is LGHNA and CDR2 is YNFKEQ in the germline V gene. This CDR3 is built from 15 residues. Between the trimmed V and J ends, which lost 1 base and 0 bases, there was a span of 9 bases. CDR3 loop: CASSQGQLANYGYTF. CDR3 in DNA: TGTGCCAGCAGCCAAGGTCAGTTAGCTAACTATGGCTACACCTTC.

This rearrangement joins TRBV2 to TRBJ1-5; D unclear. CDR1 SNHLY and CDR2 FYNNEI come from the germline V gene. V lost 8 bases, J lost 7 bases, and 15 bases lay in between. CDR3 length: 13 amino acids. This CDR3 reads CASGSRDGQPQHF. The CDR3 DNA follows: TGTGCCAGCGGTTCTCGCGACGGCCAGCCCCAGCATTTT.

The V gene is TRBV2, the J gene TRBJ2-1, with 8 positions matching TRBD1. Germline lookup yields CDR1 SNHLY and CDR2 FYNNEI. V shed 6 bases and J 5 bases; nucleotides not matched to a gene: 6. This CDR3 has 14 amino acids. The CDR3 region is CASRRAGGNNEQFF. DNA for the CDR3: TGTGCCAGCAGACGGGCAGGGGGCAACAATGAGCAGTTCTTC.

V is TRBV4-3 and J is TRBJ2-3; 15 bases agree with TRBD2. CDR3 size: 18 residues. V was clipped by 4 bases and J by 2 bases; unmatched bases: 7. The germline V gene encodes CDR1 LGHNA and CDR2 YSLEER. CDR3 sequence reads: CASSRGLAGGGYTDTQYF. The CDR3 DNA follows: TGCGCCAGCAGCCGGGGACTAGCGGGGGGCGGTTACACAGATACGCAGTATTTT.

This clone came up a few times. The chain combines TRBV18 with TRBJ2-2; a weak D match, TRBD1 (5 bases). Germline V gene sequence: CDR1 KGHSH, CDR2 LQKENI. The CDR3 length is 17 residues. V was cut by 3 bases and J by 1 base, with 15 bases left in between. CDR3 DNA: TGTGCCAGCTCACCCCAGGGTCTAAACGGGAACACCGGGGAGCTGTTTTTT. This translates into CASSPQGLNGNTGELFF. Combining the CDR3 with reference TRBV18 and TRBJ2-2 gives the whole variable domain NAGVMQNPRHLVRRRGQEARLRCSPMKGHSHVYWYRQLPEEGLKFMVYLQKENIIDESGMPKERFSAEFPKEGPSILRIQQVVRGDSAAYFCASSPQGLNGNTGELFFGEGSRLTVL.

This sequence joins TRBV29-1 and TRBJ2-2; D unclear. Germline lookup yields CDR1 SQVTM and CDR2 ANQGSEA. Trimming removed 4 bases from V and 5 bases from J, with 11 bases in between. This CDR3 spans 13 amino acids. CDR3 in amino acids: CSVAPQYTGELFF. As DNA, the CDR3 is TGCAGCGTTGCCCCACAGTATACCGGGGAGCTGTTTTTT.

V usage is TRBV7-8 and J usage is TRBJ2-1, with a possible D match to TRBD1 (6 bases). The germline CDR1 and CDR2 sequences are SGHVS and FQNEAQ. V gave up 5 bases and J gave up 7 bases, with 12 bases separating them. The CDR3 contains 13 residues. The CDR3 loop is CASSTPQGNEQFF. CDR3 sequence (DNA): TGTGCCAGCAGCACACCCCAGGGGAATGAGCAGTTCTTC.

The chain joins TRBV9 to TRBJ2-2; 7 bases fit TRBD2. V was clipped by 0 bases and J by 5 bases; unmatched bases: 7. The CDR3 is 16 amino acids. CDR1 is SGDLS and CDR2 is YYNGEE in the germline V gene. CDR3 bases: TGTGCCAGCAGCGTAGGGGCATCGGGGGGAACCGGGGAGCTGTTTTTT. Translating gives CASSVGASGGTGELFF.

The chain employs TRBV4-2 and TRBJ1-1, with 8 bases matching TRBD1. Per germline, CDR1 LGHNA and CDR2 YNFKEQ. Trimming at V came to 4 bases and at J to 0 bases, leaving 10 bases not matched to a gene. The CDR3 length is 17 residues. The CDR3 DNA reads TGTGCCAGCAGCCGCGGACAGGGTCTAATTATGAACACTGAAGCTTTCTTT. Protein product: CASSRGQGLIMNTEAFF.

DNA of the CDR3: TGTGCCAGCCCTGACGGGAAATACGAGCAGTACTTC. It is translated as CASPDGKYEQYF. The rearrangement links TRBV6-1 to TRBJ2-7; possible D gene TRBD2, 5 bases. The germline gives CDR1 MNHNS, CDR2 SASEGT. Between the trimmed V and J ends, which lost 8 bases and 4 bases, there was a span of 12 bases. The CDR3 covers 12 residues.